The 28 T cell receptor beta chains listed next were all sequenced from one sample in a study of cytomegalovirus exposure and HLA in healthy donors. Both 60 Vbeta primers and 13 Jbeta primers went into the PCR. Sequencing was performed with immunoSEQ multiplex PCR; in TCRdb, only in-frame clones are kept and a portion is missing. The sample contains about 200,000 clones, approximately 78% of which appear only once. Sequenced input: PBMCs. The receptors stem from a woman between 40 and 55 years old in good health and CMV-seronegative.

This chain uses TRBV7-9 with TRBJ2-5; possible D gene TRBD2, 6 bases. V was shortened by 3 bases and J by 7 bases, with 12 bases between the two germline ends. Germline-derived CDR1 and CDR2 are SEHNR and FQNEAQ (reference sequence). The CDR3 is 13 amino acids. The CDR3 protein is CASSLEGFGTQYF. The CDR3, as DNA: TGTGCCAGCAGCTTGGAGGGATTCGGGACCCAGTACTTC.

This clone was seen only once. The CDR3 region is CASSLGGDDRPQHF. The CDR3 bases are TGTGCCAGCAGTTTGGGCGGGGATGACAGGCCCCAGCATTTT. This chain joins TRBV28 and TRBJ1-5; TRBD1 might be the D (5 bases). This CDR3 comprises 14 residues. Germline V gene sequence: CDR1 MDHEN, CDR2 SYDVKM. V lost 3 bases and J 9 bases, leaving 15 bases between the germline ends.

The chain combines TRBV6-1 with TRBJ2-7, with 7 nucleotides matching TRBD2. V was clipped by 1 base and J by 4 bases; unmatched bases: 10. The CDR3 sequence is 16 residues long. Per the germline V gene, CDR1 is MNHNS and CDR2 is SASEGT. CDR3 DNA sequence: TGTGCCAGCAGTGAAGTGTCGGCGGGAGTGCCATACGAGCAGTACTTC. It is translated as CASSEVSAGVPYEQYF.

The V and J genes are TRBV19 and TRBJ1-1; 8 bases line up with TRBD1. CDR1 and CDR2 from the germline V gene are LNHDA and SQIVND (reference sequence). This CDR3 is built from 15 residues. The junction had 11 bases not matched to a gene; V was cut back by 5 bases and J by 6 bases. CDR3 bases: TGTGCCAGTAGTCTTGACAGGGGCGCCGGGGCTGAAGCTTTCTTT. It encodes CASSLDRGAGAEAFF.

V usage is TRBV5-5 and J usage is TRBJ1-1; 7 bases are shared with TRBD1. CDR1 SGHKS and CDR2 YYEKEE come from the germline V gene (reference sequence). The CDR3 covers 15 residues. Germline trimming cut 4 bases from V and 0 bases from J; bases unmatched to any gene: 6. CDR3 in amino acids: CASSRAGTVNTEAFF. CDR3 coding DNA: TGTGCCAGCAGCAGGGCGGGGACAGTGAACACTGAAGCTTTCTTT.

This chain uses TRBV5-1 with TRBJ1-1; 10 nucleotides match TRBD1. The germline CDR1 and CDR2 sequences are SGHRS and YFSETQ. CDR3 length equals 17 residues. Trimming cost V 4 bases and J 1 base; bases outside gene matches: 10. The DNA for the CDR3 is TGCGCCAGCAGCGCTAGGACAGGGGGGACCAGGAACACTGAAGCTTTCTTT. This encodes CASSARTGGTRNTEAFF.

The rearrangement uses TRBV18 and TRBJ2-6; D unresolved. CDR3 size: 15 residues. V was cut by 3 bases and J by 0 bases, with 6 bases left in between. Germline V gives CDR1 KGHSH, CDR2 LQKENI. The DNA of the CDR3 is TGTGCCAGCTCACCCCAGGACTCTGGGGCCAACGTCCTGACTTTC. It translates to CASSPQDSGANVLTF.

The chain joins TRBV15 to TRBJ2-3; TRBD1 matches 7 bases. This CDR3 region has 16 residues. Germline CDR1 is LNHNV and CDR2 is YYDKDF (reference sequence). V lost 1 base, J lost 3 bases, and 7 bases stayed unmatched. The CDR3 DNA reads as TGTGCCACCAGCAGAGGAAGGCAGGGGGTGACAGATACGCAGTATTTT. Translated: CATSRGRQGVTDTQYF.

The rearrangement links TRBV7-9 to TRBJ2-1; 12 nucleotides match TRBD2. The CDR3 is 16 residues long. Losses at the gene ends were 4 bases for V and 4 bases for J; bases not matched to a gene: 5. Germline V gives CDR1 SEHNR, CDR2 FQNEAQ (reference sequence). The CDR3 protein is CASSSSGRALYNEQFF. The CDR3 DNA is TGTGCCAGCAGCTCTAGCGGGAGGGCCCTGTACAATGAGCAGTTCTTC. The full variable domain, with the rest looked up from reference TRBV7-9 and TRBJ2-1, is DTGVSQNPRHKITKRGQNVTFRCDPISEHNRLYWYRQTLGQGPEFLTYFQNEAQLEKSRLLSDRFSAERPKGSFSTLEIQRTEQGDSAMYLCASSSSGRALYNEQFFGPGTRLTVL.

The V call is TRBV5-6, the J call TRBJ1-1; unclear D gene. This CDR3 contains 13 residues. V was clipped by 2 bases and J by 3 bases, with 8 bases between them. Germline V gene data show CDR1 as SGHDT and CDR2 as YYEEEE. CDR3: CASSFREYTEAFF. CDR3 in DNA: TGTGCCAGCAGCTTTCGAGAGTACACTGAAGCTTTCTTT.

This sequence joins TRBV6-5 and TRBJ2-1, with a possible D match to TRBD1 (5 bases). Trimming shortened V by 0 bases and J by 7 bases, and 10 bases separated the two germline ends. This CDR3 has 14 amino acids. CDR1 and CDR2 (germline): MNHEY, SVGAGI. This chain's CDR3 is CASSYSWGENEQFF. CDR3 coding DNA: TGTGCCAGCAGTTACTCTTGGGGCGAGAATGAGCAGTTCTTC.

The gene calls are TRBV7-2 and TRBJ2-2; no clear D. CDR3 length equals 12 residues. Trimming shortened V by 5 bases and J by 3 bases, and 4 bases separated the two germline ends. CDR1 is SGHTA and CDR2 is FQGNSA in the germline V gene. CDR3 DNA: TGTGCCAGCAGCACTTACACCGGGGAGCTGTTTTTT. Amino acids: CASSTYTGELFF. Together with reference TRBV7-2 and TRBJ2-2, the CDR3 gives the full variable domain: GAGVSQSPSNKVTEKGKDVELRCDPISGHTALYWYRQSLGQGLEFLIYFQGNSAPDKSGLPSDRFSAERTGGSVSTLTIQRTQQEDSAVYLCASSTYTGELFFGEGSRLTVL.

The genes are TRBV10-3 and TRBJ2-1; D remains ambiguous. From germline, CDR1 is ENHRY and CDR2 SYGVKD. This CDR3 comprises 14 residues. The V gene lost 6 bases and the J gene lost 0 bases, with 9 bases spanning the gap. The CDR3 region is CAIRPSDSYNEQFF. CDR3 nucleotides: TGTGCCATCAGGCCGAGTGACTCCTACAATGAGCAGTTCTTC.

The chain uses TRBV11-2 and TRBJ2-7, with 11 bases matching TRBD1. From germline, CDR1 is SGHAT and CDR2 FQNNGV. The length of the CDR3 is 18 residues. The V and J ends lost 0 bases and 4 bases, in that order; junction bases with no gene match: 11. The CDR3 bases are TGTGCCAGCAGCTTAGATTGGCGGGACAGGGGGGCCCTATACGAGCAGTACTTC. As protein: CASSLDWRDRGALYEQYF.

The CDR3 sequence is CAISPEGNPLLDEQFF. The CDR3 region has the DNA TGTGCCATCAGTCCGGAGGGGAACCCCCTTTTGGATGAGCAGTTCTTC. The chain recombines TRBV10-3 with TRBJ2-1, with D perhaps TRBD2 (6 bases). Germline values: CDR1 ENHRY, CDR2 SYGVKD. This CDR3 is 16 amino acids long. Trimming took 5 bases from V and 8 from J, leaving 22 bases between them.

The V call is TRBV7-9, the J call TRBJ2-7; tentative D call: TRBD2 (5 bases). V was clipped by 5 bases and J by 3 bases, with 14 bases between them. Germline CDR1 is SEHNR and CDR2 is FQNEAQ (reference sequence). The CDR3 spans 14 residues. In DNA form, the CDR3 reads TGTGCCAGCAGCCGCGACGGGGTTCTCTACGAGCAGTACTTC. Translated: CASSRDGVLYEQYF.

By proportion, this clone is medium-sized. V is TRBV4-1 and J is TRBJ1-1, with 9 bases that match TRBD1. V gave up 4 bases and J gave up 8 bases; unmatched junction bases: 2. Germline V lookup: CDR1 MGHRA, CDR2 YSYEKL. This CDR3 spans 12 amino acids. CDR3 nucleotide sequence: TGCGCCAGCAGCCCCGGGACAGGGGAAGCTTTCTTT. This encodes CASSPGTGEAFF.

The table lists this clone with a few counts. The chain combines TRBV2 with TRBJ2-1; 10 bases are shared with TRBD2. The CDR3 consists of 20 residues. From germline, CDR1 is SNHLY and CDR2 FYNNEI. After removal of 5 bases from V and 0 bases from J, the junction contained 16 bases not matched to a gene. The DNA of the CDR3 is TGTGCCAGCAGTACCGCCCGGACTAGCGGAGCGGGGAGCTCCTACAATGAGCAGTTCTTC. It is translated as CASSTARTSGAGSSYNEQFF.

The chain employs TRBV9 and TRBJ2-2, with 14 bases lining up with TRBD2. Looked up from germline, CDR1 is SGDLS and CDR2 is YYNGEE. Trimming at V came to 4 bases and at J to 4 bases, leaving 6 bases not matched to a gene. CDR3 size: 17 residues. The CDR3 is CASSHGLAGGITGELFF. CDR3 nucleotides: TGTGCCAGCAGCCACGGACTAGCGGGAGGTATCACCGGGGAGCTGTTTTTT.

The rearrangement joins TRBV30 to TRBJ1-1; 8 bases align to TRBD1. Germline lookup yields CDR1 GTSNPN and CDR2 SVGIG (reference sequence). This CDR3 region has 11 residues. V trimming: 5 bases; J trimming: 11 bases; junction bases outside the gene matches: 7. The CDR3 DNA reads TGTGCCTGGCCCCGACAGGGGCAGGCTTTCTTT. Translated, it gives CAWPRQGQAFF.

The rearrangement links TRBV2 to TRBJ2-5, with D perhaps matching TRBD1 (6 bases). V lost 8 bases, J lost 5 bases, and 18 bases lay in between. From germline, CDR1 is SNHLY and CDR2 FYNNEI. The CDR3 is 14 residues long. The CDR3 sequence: CASSTGPSGETQYF. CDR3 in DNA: TGTGCCAGCTCCACAGGGCCCTCGGGGGAGACCCAGTACTTC.

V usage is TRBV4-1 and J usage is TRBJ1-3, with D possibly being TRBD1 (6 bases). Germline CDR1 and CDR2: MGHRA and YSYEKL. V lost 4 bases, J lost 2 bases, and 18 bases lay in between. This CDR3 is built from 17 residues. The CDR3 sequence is CASSPLQGPSTGNTIYF. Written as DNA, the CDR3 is TGCGCCAGCAGCCCTCTACAGGGCCCCTCTACTGGAAACACCATATATTTT.

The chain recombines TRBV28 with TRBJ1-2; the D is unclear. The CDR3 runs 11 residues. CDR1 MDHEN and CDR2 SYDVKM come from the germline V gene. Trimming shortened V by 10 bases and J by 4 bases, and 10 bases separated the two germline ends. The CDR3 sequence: CAISGGYGYTF. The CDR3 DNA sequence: TGTGCCATTTCAGGAGGCTATGGCTACACCTTC.

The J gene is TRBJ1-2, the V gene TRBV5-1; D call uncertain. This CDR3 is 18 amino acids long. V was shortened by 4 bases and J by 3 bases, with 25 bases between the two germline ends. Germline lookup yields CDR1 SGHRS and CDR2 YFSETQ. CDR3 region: CASSSNAGSDYVYYGYTF. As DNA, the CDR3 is TGCGCCAGCAGCAGCAATGCGGGATCCGATTATGTTTACTATGGCTACACCTTC.

The CDR3 is CASSDYYDSYGYTF. The CDR3 DNA reads as TGTGCCAGCAGTGATTACTATGACAGCTATGGCTACACCTTC. The chain joins TRBV6-1 to TRBJ1-2; weak D call: TRBD1 (5 bases). The germline gives CDR1 MNHNS, CDR2 SASEGT. The V end was cut by 3 bases, the J end by 4 bases, with 12 bases between. The CDR3 is 14 amino acids.

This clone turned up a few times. Here the CDR3 reads CASSQVGFRDKGSPLHF. CDR3 nucleotide sequence: TGCGCCAGCAGCCAAGTTGGGTTCCGGGACAAAGGTTCACCCCTCCACTTT. The V call is TRBV4-1, the J call TRBJ1-6; D perhaps matches TRBD1 (6 bases). The CDR3 runs 17 residues. V was trimmed by 1 base and J by 9 bases, leaving 19 bases between them. Germline CDR1 is MGHRA and CDR2 is YSYEKL.

CDR3 residues: CASSLDSNTQYF. CDR3 nucleotides: TGTGCCAGCAGCCTAGACAGTAATACGCAGTATTTT. V usage is TRBV7-3 and J usage is TRBJ2-3, with TRBD1 as a possible D gene (5 bases). Germline V CDR1 and CDR2: SGHTA, FQGTGA. This CDR3 is built from 12 residues. The germline V and J ends were trimmed by 5 bases and 7 bases, with 10 bases remaining between them.

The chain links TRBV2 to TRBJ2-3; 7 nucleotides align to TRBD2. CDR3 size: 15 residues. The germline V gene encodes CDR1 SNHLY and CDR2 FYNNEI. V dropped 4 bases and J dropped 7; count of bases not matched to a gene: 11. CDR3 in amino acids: CASSVWEGRKNTQYF. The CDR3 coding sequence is TGTGCCAGCAGTGTTTGGGAGGGCCGGAAGAATACGCAGTATTTT.